One and the same sample provided the 17 T cell receptor beta chains below, sequenced in a study of T cell responses to AZD1222 COVID-19 vaccine (dated by TCRdb to the early 2020s). The library was obtained by the immunoSEQ multiplex PCR assay. TCRdb took over this immuneACCESS table, retaining in-frame rearrangements with V and J assigned. Such tables are incomplete; in checked studies, under half of the missing clones stem from an unresolved V gene, and the remainder is unexplained. The sample table records 90,000 to 150,000 clones; about 88% of these occur just once. The ten most abundant clones make up around 3.8% of the sample. This specimen's time point label, interpreted: about 28 days (+/-7) after the second vaccine dose. The sample in question was peripheral blood, obtained 28 days after the second AZD1222 dose. The receptor source for this set is an adult who received the AZD1222 COVID-19 vaccine.

This clone was seen once. The rearrangement uses TRBV9 and TRBJ2-1, with 12 bases that match TRBD2. CDR1 and CDR2 from the germline V gene are SGDLS and YYNGEE. The V gene end was trimmed by 4 bases and the J gene end by 11 bases; junction bases not matched to a gene: 13. This CDR3 contains 16 residues. The CDR3 loop is CASSLPTSGSFPQQFF. In nucleotides, the CDR3 is TGTGCCAGCAGCCTCCCGACTAGCGGGAGTTTCCCCCAGCAGTTCTTC.

The V and J genes are TRBV19 and TRBJ2-5; D gene ambiguous. The CDR3 loop spans 11 amino acids. Trimming took 5 bases from V and 2 from J, leaving 3 bases between them. Looked up from germline, CDR1 is LNHDA and CDR2 is SQIVND (reference sequence). The CDR3 spells CASSQQETQYF. The DNA for the CDR3 is TGTGCCAGTAGTCAACAAGAGACCCAGTACTTC.

The chain carries TRBV9 and TRBJ1-2; 9 nucleotides match TRBD1. V lost 5 bases to trimming and J lost 7 bases; unmatched junction nucleotides: 21. CDR3 length: 18 residues. CDR1 is SGDLS, CDR2 YYNGEE, per germline. DNA for the CDR3: TGTGCCAGCAGAGACTCTCCGAATACGTGGGACAGGGCGCCTGGCTACACCTTC. Translation: CASRDSPNTWDRAPGYTF.

The chain employs TRBV6-2 or TRBV6-3 and TRBJ2-1, with TRBD1 matching over 9 bases. The germline V gene encodes CDR1 MNHEY and CDR2 SVGEGT. With V trimmed by 0 bases and J by 4 bases, 7 bases remained unmatched. This CDR3 comprises 17 residues. The CDR3 sequence: CASSYSRRDRVYNEQFF. CDR3 DNA sequence: TGTGCCAGCAGTTACTCGCGCCGGGACAGGGTTTACAATGAGCAGTTCTTC.

This chain connects TRBV6-4 to TRBJ2-3; maybe TRBD1 (7 bases). Germline V lookup: CDR1 MRHNA, CDR2 SNTAGT. The CDR3 has 13 amino acids. The V and J ends lost 4 bases and 4 bases respectively, with 9 bases between them. The chain's CDR3 is CASSARGADTQYF. The CDR3 DNA sequence: TGTGCCAGCAGTGCCAGGGGGGCAGATACGCAGTATTTT.

The chain recombines TRBV9 with TRBJ1-3; D may be TRBD1 (5 bases). Trimming removed 5 bases at V and 4 bases at J, with 13 bases between. The CDR3 length is 14 residues. Looked up from germline, CDR1 is SGDLS and CDR2 is YYNGEE. CDR3 residues: CASSGVDNGNTIYF. DNA for the CDR3: TGTGCCAGCAGTGGGGTGGACAACGGAAACACCATATATTTT.

The chain has TRBV19 and TRBJ2-1, with D perhaps TRBD1 (5 bases). Germline V gene sequence: CDR1 LNHDA, CDR2 SQIVND (reference sequence). V was shortened by 3 bases and J by 4 bases, with 7 bases between the two germline ends. This CDR3 contains 13 residues. DNA for the CDR3: TGTGCCAGTAGTATGGACACTTACAATGAGCAGTTCTTC. It encodes CASSMDTYNEQFF.

The chain links TRBV7-9 to TRBJ1-2; TRBD1 aligns across 8 bases. Germline V CDR1 and CDR2: SEHNR, FQNEAQ (reference sequence). V was pared by 4 bases and J by 4 bases, with 14 bases of the junction left unmatched. The CDR3 is 17 amino acids. The CDR3 spells CASSSKPRQGPGYGYTF. The CDR3 DNA is TGTGCCAGCAGCTCTAAGCCCCGACAGGGGCCGGGCTATGGCTACACCTTC.

This chain connects TRBV30 to TRBJ2-3; 11 positions match TRBD2. Germline-derived CDR1 and CDR2 are GTSNPN and SVGIG (reference sequence). V was clipped by 2 bases and J by 6 bases; unmatched bases: 7. CDR3 size: 15 residues. The CDR3 sequence: CAWSRMVAGGDTQYF. Here the CDR3 DNA reads TGTGCCTGGAGTCGTATGGTAGCGGGGGGGGATACGCAGTATTTT.

The rearrangement joins TRBV4-3 to TRBJ1-2, with no clear D. CDR3 length equals 15 residues. Germline V gene data show CDR1 as LGHNA and CDR2 as YSLEER. Between the trimmed V and J ends, which lost 1 base and 0 bases, there was a span of 9 bases. As DNA, the CDR3 is TGCGCCAGCAGCCAAGTGTTTCCTGCTAACTATGGCTACACCTTC. This codes for CASSQVFPANYGYTF.

The CDR3 DNA sequence: TGCGCCAGCAGCCAAGACCTTTTAACGGGACGGCGAAACACTGAAGCTTTCTTT. Encoded protein: CASSQDLLTGRRNTEAFF. V and J are TRBV4-1 and TRBJ1-1, with D possibly matching TRBD1 (5 bases). This CDR3 spans 18 amino acids. The germline gives CDR1 MGHRA, CDR2 YSYEKL. The V end was cut by 0 bases, the J end by 2 bases, with 19 bases between.

V gene TRBV5-4 combines with J gene TRBJ2-5, with 11 bases matching TRBD2. Germline V gene sequence: CDR1 SGHNT, CDR2 YYREEE (reference sequence). The CDR3 runs 18 residues. Trimming took 1 base from V and 4 from J; bases not matched to a gene: 12. The CDR3 DNA reads TGTGCCAGCAGCTTGTTCCTAGCGGGGGGCCTTCCCAGAGAGACCCAGTACTTC. Translation gives CASSLFLAGGLPRETQYF. Together with reference TRBV5-4 and TRBJ2-5, the CDR3 gives the full variable domain: ETGVTQSPTHLIKTRGQQVTLRCSSQSGHNTVSWYQQALGQGPQFIFQYYREEENGRGNFPPRFSGLQFPNYSSELNVNALELDDSALYLCASSLFLAGGLPRETQYFGPGTRLLVL.

The rearrangement joins TRBV6-4 to TRBJ2-1; 9 bases are a match to TRBD1. This CDR3 comprises 14 residues. CDR1 is MRHNA, CDR2 SNTAGT, per germline. Trimming at V came to 6 bases and at J to 9 bases, leaving 9 bases not matched to a gene. CDR3 coding DNA: TGTGCCAGCAGCAACATACAGGGGGCGGGTGAGCAGTTCTTC. Translation: CASSNIQGAGEQFF.

The chain's CDR3 is CASSRGNSGSADTQYF. In DNA, the CDR3 is TGTGCCAGCAGCCGAGGAAATAGCGGGAGCGCAGATACGCAGTATTTT. V is TRBV7-8 and J is TRBJ2-3; TRBD2 matches 9 bases. The ends lost 5 bases at V and 4 bases at J; junction bases unmatched: 10. CDR1 and CDR2 from the germline V gene are SGHVS and FQNEAQ. This CDR3 has 16 amino acids.

The chain recombines TRBV7-2 with TRBJ2-3; TRBD2 agrees at 14 bases. This CDR3 comprises 17 residues. After removal of 5 bases from V and 7 bases from J, the junction contained 11 bases not matched to a gene. Germline V gene data show CDR1 as SGHTA and CDR2 as FQGNSA. CDR3: CASSIPGLAGAGHTQYF. The CDR3 DNA sequence: TGTGCCAGCAGCATCCCGGGACTAGCGGGGGCGGGACATACGCAGTATTTT.

A remark on this clone: Other DNA variants within this sample encode the same CDR3. V is TRBV28 and J is TRBJ2-7; D possibly corresponds to TRBD1 (5 bases). The CDR3 is 14 amino acids. The V gene's germline CDR1 is MDHEN and CDR2 SYDVKM. V was shortened by 2 bases and J by 4 bases, with 12 bases between the two germline ends. As DNA, the CDR3 is TGTGCCAGCAGTTTAAGGCCAGGGCCTTACGAGCAGTACTTC. Its protein is CASSLRPGPYEQYF.

V usage is TRBV14 and J usage is TRBJ2-5, with D possibly being TRBD1 (5 bases). Trimming removed 0 bases at V and 3 bases at J, with 14 bases between. Germline CDR1 reads SGHDN; CDR2 reads FVKESK. CDR3 length: 16 residues. The CDR3 protein is CASSQDWGGTEETQYF. In DNA form, the CDR3 reads TGTGCCAGCAGCCAAGATTGGGGCGGAACTGAAGAGACCCAGTACTTC.